Given below is one T cell receptor beta chain in context. The sample is drawn from a study of CD8+ T cells in alopecia areata. About the study: Those patients who were treated received oral tofacitinib, which was given at 5 to 10 mg twice daily for moderate-to-severe alopecia areata. Tofacitinib administration persisted for 6 to 18 months, succeeded by 6 months off drug.

Researchers took lesional scalp punch biopsies and peripheral blood from people who were alopecia areata patients. Sorted out of PBMCs were CD4+ T cells and CD8+ T cells. RNA, once extracted, was reverse transcribed into cDNA for use as the sequencing template. The method was immunoSEQ multiplex PCR; TCRdb's version includes in-frame clones alone and lacks a portion of them. The table lists around 140,000 clones, about 89% of them singletons. Trimming shortened V by 4 bases and J by 5 bases, and 9 bases separated the two germline ends. Per the germline V gene, CDR1 is SQVTM and CDR2 is ANQGSEA. The CDR3 spans 11 residues.

The V call is TRBV29-1, the J call TRBJ2-7; TRBD1 is a possible D gene (5 bases). This clonotype originated in a human donor with alopecia areata. The sequencing here drew on CD8+ T cells sorted from blood, taken at week 0. In DNA, the CDR3 is TGCAGCGTTGTAGCAGGGAACGAGCAGTACTTC. Translated, it gives CSVVAGNEQYF.